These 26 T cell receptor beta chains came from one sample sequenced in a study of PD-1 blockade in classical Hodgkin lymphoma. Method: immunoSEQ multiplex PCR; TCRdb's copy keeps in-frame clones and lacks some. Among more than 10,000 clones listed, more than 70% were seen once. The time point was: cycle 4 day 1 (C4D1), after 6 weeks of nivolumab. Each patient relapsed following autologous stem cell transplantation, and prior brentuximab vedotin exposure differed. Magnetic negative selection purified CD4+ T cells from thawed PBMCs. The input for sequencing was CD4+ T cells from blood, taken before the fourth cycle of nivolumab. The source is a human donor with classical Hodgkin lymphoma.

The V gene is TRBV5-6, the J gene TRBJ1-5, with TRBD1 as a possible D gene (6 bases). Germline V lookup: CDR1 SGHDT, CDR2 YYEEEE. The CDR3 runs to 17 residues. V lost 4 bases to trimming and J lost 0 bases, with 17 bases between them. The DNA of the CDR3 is TGTGCCAGCAGCACCTTCCCCGGACAGTATAGCAATCAGCCCCAGCATTTT. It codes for CASSTFPGQYSNQPQHF.

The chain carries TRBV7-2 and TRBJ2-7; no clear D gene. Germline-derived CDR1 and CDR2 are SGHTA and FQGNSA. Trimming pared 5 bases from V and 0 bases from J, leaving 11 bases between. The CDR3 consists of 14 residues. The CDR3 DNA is TGTGCCAGCAGCCCCCGACTCAGCTCCTACGAGCAGTACTTC. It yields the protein CASSPRLSSYEQYF.

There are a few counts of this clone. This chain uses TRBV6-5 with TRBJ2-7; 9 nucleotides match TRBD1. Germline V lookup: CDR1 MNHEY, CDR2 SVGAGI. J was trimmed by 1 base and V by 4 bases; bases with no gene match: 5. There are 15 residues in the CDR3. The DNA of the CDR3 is TGTGCCAGCAGTTCCCGACAGGGGGAATCCTACGAGCAGTACTTC. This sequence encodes CASSSRQGESYEQYF.

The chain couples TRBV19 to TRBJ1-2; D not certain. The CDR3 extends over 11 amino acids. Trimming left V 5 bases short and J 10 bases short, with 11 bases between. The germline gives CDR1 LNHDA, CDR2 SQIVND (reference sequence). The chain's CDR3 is CASSALRLYTF. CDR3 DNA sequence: TGTGCCAGTAGTGCTCTTCGGCTCTACACCTTC.

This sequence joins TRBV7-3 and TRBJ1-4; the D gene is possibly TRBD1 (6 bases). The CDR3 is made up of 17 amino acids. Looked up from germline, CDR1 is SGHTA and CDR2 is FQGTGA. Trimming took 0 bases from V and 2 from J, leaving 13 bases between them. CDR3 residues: CASSLTAGQGTNEKLFF. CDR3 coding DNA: TGTGCCAGCAGCTTAACAGCGGGGCAGGGGACTAATGAAAAACTGTTTTTT.

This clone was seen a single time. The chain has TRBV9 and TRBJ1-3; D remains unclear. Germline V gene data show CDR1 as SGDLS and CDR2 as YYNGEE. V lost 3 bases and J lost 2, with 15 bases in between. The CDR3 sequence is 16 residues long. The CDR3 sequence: CASSGRVKAAGNTIYF. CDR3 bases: TGTGCCAGCAGCGGGAGGGTGAAAGCGGCTGGAAACACCATATATTTT.

The CDR3 DNA is TGTGCCAGCAGTGAGCGGGGGGGCCGATATACGCAGTATTTT. It is translated as CASSERGGRYTQYF. The genes are TRBV5-4 and TRBJ2-3, with 10 bases lining up with TRBD2. CDR1 is SGHNT, CDR2 YYREEE, per germline (reference sequence). V trimming: 5 bases; J trimming: 7 bases; junction bases outside the gene matches: 7. CDR3 length: 14 amino acids.

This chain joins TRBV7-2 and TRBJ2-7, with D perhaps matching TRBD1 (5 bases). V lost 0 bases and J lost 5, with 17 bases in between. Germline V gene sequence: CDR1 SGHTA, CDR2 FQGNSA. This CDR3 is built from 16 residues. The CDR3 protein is CASSLASGVRTNEQYF. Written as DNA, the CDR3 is TGTGCCAGCAGCTTAGCATCAGGAGTAAGGACAAACGAGCAGTACTTC.

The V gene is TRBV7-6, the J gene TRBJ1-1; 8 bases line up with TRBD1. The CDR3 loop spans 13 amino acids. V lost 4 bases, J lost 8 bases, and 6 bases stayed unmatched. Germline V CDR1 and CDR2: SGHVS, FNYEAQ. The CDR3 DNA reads TGTGCCAGCAGCTCGGTAAGACAGGGGGAAGCTTTCTTT. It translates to CASSSVRQGEAFF. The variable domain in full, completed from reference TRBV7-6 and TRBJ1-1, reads GAGVSQSPRYKVTKRGQDVALRCDPISGHVSLYWYRQALGQGPEFLTYFNYEAQQDKSGLPNDRFSAERPEGSISTLTIQRTEQRDSAMYRCASSSVRQGEAFFGQGTRLTVV.

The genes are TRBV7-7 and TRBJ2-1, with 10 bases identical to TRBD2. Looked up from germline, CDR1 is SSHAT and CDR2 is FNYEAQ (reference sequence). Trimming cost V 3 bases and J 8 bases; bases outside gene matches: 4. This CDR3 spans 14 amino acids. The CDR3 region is CASSLLAGDDEQFF. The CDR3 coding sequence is TGTGCCAGCAGCTTGCTAGCGGGAGACGATGAGCAGTTCTTC.

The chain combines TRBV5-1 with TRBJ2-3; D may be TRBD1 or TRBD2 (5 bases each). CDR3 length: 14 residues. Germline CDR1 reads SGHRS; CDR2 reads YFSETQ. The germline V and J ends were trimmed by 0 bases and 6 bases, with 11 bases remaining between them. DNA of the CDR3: TGCGCCAGCAGCTTGGTTGAGAGGGGTGATACGCAGTATTTT. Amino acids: CASSLVERGDTQYF.

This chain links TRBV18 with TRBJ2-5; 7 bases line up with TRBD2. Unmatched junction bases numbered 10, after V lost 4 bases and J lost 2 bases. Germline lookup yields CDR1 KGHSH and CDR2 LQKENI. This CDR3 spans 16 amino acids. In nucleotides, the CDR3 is TGTGCCAGCTCACGAAACAGCGGGACCCTGCAAGAGACCCAGTACTTC. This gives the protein CASSRNSGTLQETQYF.

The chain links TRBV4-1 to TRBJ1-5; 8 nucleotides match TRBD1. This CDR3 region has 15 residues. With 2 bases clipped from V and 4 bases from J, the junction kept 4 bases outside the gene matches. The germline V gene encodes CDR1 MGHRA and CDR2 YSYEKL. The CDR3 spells CASSQPDRENQPQHF. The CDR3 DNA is TGCGCCAGCAGCCAACCGGACAGGGAAAATCAGCCCCAGCATTTT.

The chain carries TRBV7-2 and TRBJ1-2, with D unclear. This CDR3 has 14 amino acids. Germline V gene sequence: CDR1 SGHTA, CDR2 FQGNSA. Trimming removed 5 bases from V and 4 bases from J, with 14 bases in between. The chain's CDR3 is CASSRDGKTYGYTF. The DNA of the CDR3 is TGTGCCAGCAGCCGAGACGGAAAGACCTATGGCTACACCTTC.

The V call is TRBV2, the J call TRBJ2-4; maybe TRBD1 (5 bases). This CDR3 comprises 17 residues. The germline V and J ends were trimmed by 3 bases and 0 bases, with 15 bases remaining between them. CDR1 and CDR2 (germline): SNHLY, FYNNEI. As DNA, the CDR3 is TGTGCCAGCAGTGACAGGGTCCTGAATCTAGCCAAAAACATTCAGTACTTC. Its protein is CASSDRVLNLAKNIQYF.

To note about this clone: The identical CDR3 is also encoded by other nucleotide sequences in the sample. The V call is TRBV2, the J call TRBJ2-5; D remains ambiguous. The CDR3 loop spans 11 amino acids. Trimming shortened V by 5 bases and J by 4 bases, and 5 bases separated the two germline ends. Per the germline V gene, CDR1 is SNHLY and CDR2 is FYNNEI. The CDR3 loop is CASSPGETQYF. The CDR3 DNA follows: TGTGCCAGCAGTCCCGGAGAGACCCAGTACTTC.

CDR3 sequence: CASSFNIADTIYF. The CDR3 DNA is TGTGCCAGCAGCTTTAATATCGCAGACACCATATATTTT. V is TRBV7-7 and J is TRBJ1-3, with D uncertain. The germline CDR1 and CDR2 sequences are SSHAT and FNYEAQ (reference sequence). The CDR3 length is 13 residues. With 3 bases removed from V and 8 bases from J, the gap between germline ends came to 11 bases.

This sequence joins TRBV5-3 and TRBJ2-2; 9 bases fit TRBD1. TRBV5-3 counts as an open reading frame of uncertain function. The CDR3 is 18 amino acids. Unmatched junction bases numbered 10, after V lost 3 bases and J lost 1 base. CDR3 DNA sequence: TGTGCCAGAAGCTGGGCGGGACAGGGAATAGGGAACACCGGGGAGCTGTTTTTT. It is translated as CARSWAGQGIGNTGELFF.

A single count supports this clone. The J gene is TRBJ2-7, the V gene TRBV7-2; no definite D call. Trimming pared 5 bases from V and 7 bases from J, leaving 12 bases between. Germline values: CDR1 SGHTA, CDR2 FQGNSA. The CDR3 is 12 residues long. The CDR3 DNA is TGTGCCAGCAGCGACACAGTTAGGGAGCAGTACTTC. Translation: CASSDTVREQYF.

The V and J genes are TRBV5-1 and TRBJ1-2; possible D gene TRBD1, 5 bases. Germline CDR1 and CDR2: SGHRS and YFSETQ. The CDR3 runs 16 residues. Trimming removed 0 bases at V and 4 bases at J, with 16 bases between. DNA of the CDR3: TGCGCCAGCAGCTTGGAGGGACTTAAATCTGGCTATGGCTACACCTTC. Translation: CASSLEGLKSGYGYTF.

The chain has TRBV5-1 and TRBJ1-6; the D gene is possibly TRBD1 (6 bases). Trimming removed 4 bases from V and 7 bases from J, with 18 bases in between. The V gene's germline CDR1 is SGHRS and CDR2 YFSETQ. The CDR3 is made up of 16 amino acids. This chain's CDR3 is CASSPRTVSLNSPLHF. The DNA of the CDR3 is TGCGCCAGCAGCCCGCGGACAGTTTCGTTAAATTCACCCCTCCACTTT.

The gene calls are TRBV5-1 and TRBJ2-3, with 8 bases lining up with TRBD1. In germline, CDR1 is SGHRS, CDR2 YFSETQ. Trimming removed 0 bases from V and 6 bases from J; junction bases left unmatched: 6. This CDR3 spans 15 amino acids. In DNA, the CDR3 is TGCGCCAGCAGCTTGGGGGACAGGCCAGGTGATACGCAGTATTTT. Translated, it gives CASSLGDRPGDTQYF.

This chain's CDR3 is CASRGTVSQPQHF. In DNA, the CDR3 is TGTGCCAGCAGAGGGACAGTAAGTCAGCCCCAGCATTTT. The rearrangement joins TRBV6-6 to TRBJ1-5, with TRBD1 matching over 7 bases. This CDR3 region has 13 residues. Looked up from germline, CDR1 is MNHNY and CDR2 is SVGAGI (reference sequence). Trimming at V came to 6 bases and at J to 6 bases, leaving 5 bases not matched to a gene.

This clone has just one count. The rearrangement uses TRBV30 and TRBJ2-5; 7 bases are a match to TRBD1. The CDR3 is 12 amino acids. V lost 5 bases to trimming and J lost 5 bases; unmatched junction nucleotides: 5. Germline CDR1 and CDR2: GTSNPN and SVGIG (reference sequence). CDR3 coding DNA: TGTGCCTGGGCGACAGGGTGGGAGACCCAGTACTTC. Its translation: CAWATGWETQYF.

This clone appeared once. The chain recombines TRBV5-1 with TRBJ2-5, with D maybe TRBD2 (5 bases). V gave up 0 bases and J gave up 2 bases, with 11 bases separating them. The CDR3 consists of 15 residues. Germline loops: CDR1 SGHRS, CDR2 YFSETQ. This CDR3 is CASSLVFGRQETQYF. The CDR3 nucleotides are TGCGCCAGCAGCTTGGTATTTGGGAGACAAGAGACCCAGTACTTC.

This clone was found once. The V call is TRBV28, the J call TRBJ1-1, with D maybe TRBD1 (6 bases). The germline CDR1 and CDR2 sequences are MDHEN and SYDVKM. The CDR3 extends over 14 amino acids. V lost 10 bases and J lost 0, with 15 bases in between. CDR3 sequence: CATVTGQLNTEAFF. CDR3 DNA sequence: TGTGCCACCGTCACAGGACAGCTGAACACTGAAGCTTTCTTT.